The T cell receptor (beta chain) described here comes from a study of CD4 T cells in relation to SARS-CoV-2 and coronaviruses. The wider study: The restricting HLA molecule for shared crossreactive spike epitopes was mapped.

Regarding the study as a whole: Monoreactive clones expanded significantly more to SARS-CoV-2 than crossreactive clones did. About 65% of donors had memory CD4+ clonotypes crossrecognizing SARS-CoV-2 and common cold coronavirus spike.

On this clone: Its antigen remains unknown.

Per germline, CDR1 SEHNR and CDR2 FQNEAQ (reference sequence). CDR3 length: 14 residues. The V end lost 2 bases, the J end lost 0 bases, and 5 bases lay between the germline ends. Uncultured naive and memory CD4+ T cells supplied DNA for deep TCR-beta sequencing. Here immunoSEQ multiplex PCR was the method, and the copy in TCRdb shows in-frame clones only, minus some. The repertoire has about 59,000 clones, 86% of them found once; the top ten carry roughly 1.5%. Unexposed donor CD4+ T cells date from about 2011-2019, before the COVID-19 pandemic. The source material was memory CD4+ T cells from PBMCs. V and J are TRBV7-9 and TRBJ2-1; perhaps TRBD2 as D (5 bases). This TCR came from a human donor in good health. CDR3 in DNA: TGTGCCAGCAGCTTAACTAGCTCCTACAATGAGCAGTTCTTC. It yields the protein CASSLTSSYNEQFF.